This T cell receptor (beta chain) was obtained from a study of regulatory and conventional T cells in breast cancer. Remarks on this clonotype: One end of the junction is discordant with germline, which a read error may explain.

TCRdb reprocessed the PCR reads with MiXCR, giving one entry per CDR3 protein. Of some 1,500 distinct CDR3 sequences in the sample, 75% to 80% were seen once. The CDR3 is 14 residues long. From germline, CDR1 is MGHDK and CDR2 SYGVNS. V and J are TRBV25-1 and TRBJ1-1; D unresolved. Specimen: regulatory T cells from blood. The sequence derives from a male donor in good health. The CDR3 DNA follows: TGTGCCAGCATGACGAGTTATATGAACACTGAAGCCTTCTTT. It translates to CASMTSYMNTEAFF.